This T cell receptor beta chain emerged from a study of blood T cells in healthy people across ages (dated by TCRdb to 2013 to 2016). A note on the overall study: Template switching captured roughly one uniquely barcoded TCR beta cDNA molecule per two T cells in model experiments. The donors were split into four age groups: young (average about 16 years), middle-aged (around 40), aged (over 55) and long-lived (more than 80). Two additional independent replicas of 1 million unique cDNA reads from the same blood draw were analyzed for two donors (one aged 18 to 30 and one aged 80 or older). To track age-related changes in TCR beta repertoire diversity, the study relied on deep sequencing normalized with unique cDNA molecular identifiers. The study at large found these results: Because the CMV infection status of the donors was unknown, age-related changes in expanded clonotypes may potentially have been confounded. Observed TCR beta diversity correlated strongly with the percentage of naive T cells measured by flow cytometry. Compared with the aged group, more naive CD4+ T cells, fewer expanded clones and increased TCR diversity were shown by the long-lived group, suggesting age selection. Conclusive comparison of naive and antigen-experienced compartments was prevented by the profiling of bulk unsorted PBMCs. Total diversity estimates from one million sequenced T cells were considered lower bounds and underestimates. Observed TCR beta diversity per million T cells fell roughly linearly with age, and a significant reduction was already apparent by age around 40.

The CDR3 measures 13 amino acids from cysteine to phenylalanine. Here the CDR3 DNA is all that survives: 39 bases in frame from base 1. The germline V gene gives CDR1 as KGHDR and CDR2 as SFDVKD. Library preparation was by 5' RACE. The sequencing machine was an Illumina HiSeq 2500. A second PCR of 7 to 11 cycles was run with a J-beta primer mix and a sample-barcoded 5' primer. A template-switch 5' adaptor carrying 12 random nucleotides introduced a unique molecular identifier onto each TCR beta cDNA molecule. Each sample yielded at least 2.5 million CDR3-containing paired-end reads. The Mint cDNA synthesis kit, primed by a TRBC-specific oligonucleotide, was used to synthesize first-strand cDNA from all RNA. All cDNA was treated with uracil-DNA glycosylase and then went through a first 18-cycle PCR with the universal primers M1SS and BC2_uni_R. The authors' analysis ran thus. Each sample was normalized by randomly selecting 1 million high-quality reads, each carrying a distinct molecular identifier. Instead of being binned into consensus sequences, reads that shared molecular identifiers were thrown out. MiTCR, with a Q25 quality threshold and the strictest error-elimination algorithm, was used for CDR3 identification, clonotype clustering and error correction. A nonparametric unseen species model with Euler transformation was used to estimate a lower bound on total TCR beta diversity. TCRdb reworked the public reads: Q25 trimming with fastp, MiXCR clone assembly, productive beta chains retained. Under each unique CDR3 protein, matching rows form one entry showing the most common genes and DNA. The V and J calls here are based on TCRdb, not the publication. The sample profile shows 450,000 to 650,000 distinct CDR3 sequences; nearly 25% of them were found once. The ten biggest clones cover approximately 8.7% of the sample.

With respect to this clonotype: Its specific antigen is unknown. Per-base qualities were not stored, and no clone one base away is much larger.

The roughly 38 donors, aged roughly 6 to 95 years, were systemically healthy Caucasian individuals from Russia. Each donor gave about 9.8 milliliters of peripheral blood, drawn into EDTA-treated Vacutainer tubes. PBMCs were isolated by Ficoll-Paque density-gradient centrifugation, with at least 7 million obtained per sample. Trizol reagent was used to extract total RNA from the PBMCs, yielding at least 6 micrograms per sample. The percentages of naive CD45RAhigh/CD27high T cells were determined by flow cytometry on a PBMC aliquot from every donor. These data are also associated with another study on T cells of mothers and their children. As described in the second report: Donors were nine systemically healthy Caucasian individuals: three mothers and their six children. cDNA synthesis used all of the extracted RNA, with approximately 1.6 ug of RNA in each 15 ul reaction. In the second PCR, the M1S primer added sample barcodes and 2-4 random nucleotides. Over 9.5 million TCR beta CDR3 reads were obtained for each mother, and 2.7 million or so reads were obtained for each child. TCR recombination output is similarly shaped by thymic selection in related and unrelated pairs, with a minor effect exerted by inherited differences. Normalized repertoire overlap was always slightly but never significantly higher in related than unrelated mother-child pairs. No persistent microchimeric T cell clones were found, with a detection sensitivity of 85 to 100 clones per million clonotypes. In the study, deep NGS was used to compare the TCR beta repertoires of mothers and children, and features distinguishing related mother-child pairs from unrelated individuals were sought. The mean age was around 40 +/- 4 years for the mothers and around 10 +/- 4 years for the children. After adapters were ligated using NEBNext reagents, the libraries underwent 100+100 nt paired-end sequencing on an Illumina HiSeq 2000. To prevent cross-contamination, the mother and child libraries were prepared a month apart and were sequenced in separate runs. Between roughly 500,000 and 2,300,000 distinct TCR beta clonotypes were identified per donor. Naive TCR beta clonotypes were estimated from low-frequency clonotypes matched to each donor's FACS-determined naive share, without sorting.

What was sequenced was blood. The sequence is built from TRBV24-1 and TRBJ2-5, with no reliable assignment of the D segment. The DNA end lines up better with TRBJ2-1; the J call may be wrong. The clonotype comes from a boy aged 10-17 years in good health. Here is the DNA: TGTGCCACCAGTCCAGAACCCTACAATGAGCAGTTCTTC. Its product reads: CATSPEPYNEQFF.